Sequencing of this T cell receptor beta chain was carried out in a study of metastatic and nonmetastatic thyroid tumors. Study information: Comparison of repertoires was carried out across blood and tumor or nodule tissue from malignant and benign thyroid patients. General study points: Compared with benign nodules, malignant thyroid tumors were reported to have significantly higher TCR beta diversity in both blood and tumor.

The authors' processing: A distant-metastasis classifier for papillary thyroid cancer was built using CDR3 differences across clinicopathological groups. TCRdb ran MiXCR on the PCR reads. These V and J calls are TCRdb output, not the study's own analysis. The sample includes about 69,000 clones, over 12% of them seen just once. Many counts were recorded for this clone. Antigen unknown. V shed 7 bases and J shed 7 bases, with 25 bases lying between them. The CDR3 is 17 residues long. The germline CDR1 and CDR2 sequences are MNHEY and SVGEGT. Patients had received no treatment of any kind before thyroid surgery.

This chain joins TRBV6-2 or TRBV6-3 and TRBJ2-2; TRBD2 is a possible D gene (5 bases). Source material: blood. This receptor was taken from a male donor with papillary thyroid cancer or a benign thyroid nodule (not recorded which). Some clones in this sample may be carry-over from other donors' samples. The CDR3 sequence is CASTPTKVGVFLGELFF. In DNA form, the CDR3 reads TGTGCCAGCACCCCCACTAAAGTGGGAGTGTTTCTCGGGGAGCTGTTTTTT.